These 18 T cell receptor beta chains were sequenced from one sample in a study of T cell clonotyping in hematopoietic cell transplantation. The data were produced by immunoSEQ multiplex PCR, yet TCRdb's version contains in-frame clones alone and is incomplete. Of more than 65,000 clones listed, approximately 94% are singletons. What was sequenced was peripheral blood mononuclear cells. These receptors all come from a man aged 45 to 65 in good health. Some clones in this sample may be carry-over from other donors' samples.

J is TRBJ2-1 and V is TRBV7-2; TRBD2 matches at 8 bases. The CDR3 has 13 amino acids. The J segment lost 9 bases and the V segment lost 6 bases, leaving 7 bases of the junction unmatched. Per germline, CDR1 SGHTA and CDR2 FQGNSA. CDR3 coding DNA: TGTGCCAGCAGTGTCGGACTAGCTGGTGAGCAGTTCTTC. Protein: CASSVGLAGEQFF.

This clone was seen once. The gene calls are TRBV19 and TRBJ2-7; D might be TRBD2 (5 bases). The CDR3 has 16 residues. The germline V gene encodes CDR1 LNHDA and CDR2 SQIVND (reference sequence). V was trimmed by 3 bases and J by 4 bases, leaving 19 bases between them. The CDR3 coding sequence is TGTGCCAGTAGTATCGCATGGGCGGGTGTGGCGTACGAGCAGTACTTC. Protein sequence: CASSIAWAGVAYEQYF.

The count of this clone is one. The chain has TRBV27 and TRBJ2-1; D possibly corresponds to TRBD2 (5 bases). Trimming cost V 2 bases and J 5 bases, with 10 bases left between them. This CDR3 spans 14 amino acids. Looked up from germline, CDR1 is MNHEY and CDR2 is SMNVEV (reference sequence). For the CDR3, the DNA is TGTGCCAGCAGTTTAAGGACTCCAAACAATGAGCAGTTCTTC. This translates into CASSLRTPNNEQFF.

The V and J genes are TRBV4-3 and TRBJ2-1; possible D gene TRBD1, 5 bases. CDR3 size: 13 residues. Germline assignment: CDR1 LGHNA and CDR2 YSLEER. Trimming removed 1 base from V and 4 bases from J, with 5 bases in between. The CDR3 spells CASSQAGYNEQFF. CDR3 in DNA: TGCGCCAGCAGCCAAGCAGGGTACAATGAGCAGTTCTTC.

J is TRBJ2-7 and V is TRBV10-3; a possible D gene is TRBD2 (5 bases). The germline CDR1 and CDR2 sequences are ENHRY and SYGVKD. The V end lost 8 bases, the J end lost 2 bases, and 13 bases lay between the germline ends. The CDR3 runs to 13 residues. The CDR3: CAISPDGTYEQYF. CDR3 DNA sequence: TGTGCCATCTCGCCAGACGGGACCTACGAGCAGTACTTC.

The CDR3, as DNA: TGCGCCAGCAGCCCGAAAGGCACAGATACGCAGTATTTT. It specifies CASSPKGTDTQYF. V and J are TRBV5-1 and TRBJ2-3; D ambiguous. Germline-derived CDR1 and CDR2 are SGHRS and YFSETQ. The CDR3 is made up of 13 amino acids. V was clipped by 4 bases and J by 1 base, with 7 bases between them.

This chain connects TRBV19 to TRBJ2-1; no clear D gene. Germline CDR1 and CDR2: LNHDA and SQIVND (reference sequence). The CDR3 is 15 residues long. Trimming pared 1 base from V and 0 bases from J, leaving 7 bases between. CDR3 DNA sequence: TGTGCCAGTAGTATAGGGCAGAGCTCCTACAATGAGCAGTTCTTC. The encoded protein is CASSIGQSSYNEQFF.

The chain carries TRBV6-5 and TRBJ1-6; TRBD1 agrees at 9 bases. CDR3 length: 16 residues. In germline, CDR1 is MNHEY, CDR2 SVGAGI. V trimming: 0 bases; J trimming: 10 bases; junction bases outside the gene matches: 7. CDR3: CASSYSAGTGRSPLHF. The CDR3 bases are TGTGCCAGCAGTTACTCGGCCGGGACAGGGCGGTCACCCCTCCACTTT.

This chain connects TRBV2 to TRBJ2-2, with D unresolved. In germline, CDR1 is SNHLY, CDR2 FYNNEI. Trimming shortened V by 5 bases and J by 1 base, and 5 bases separated the two germline ends. CDR3 length equals 13 residues. For the CDR3, the DNA is TGTGCCAGCAGTAGGCAGAACACCGGGGAGCTGTTTTTT. Amino acid sequence: CASSRQNTGELFF. Based on the CDR3 plus reference TRBV2 and TRBJ2-2, the full variable domain is EPEVTQTPSHQVTQMGQEVILRCVPISNHLYFYWYRQILGQKVEFLVSFYNNEISEKSEIFDDQFSVERPDGSNFTLKIRSTKLEDSAMYFCASSRQNTGELFFGEGSRLTVL.

There are a few counts of this clone. The chain combines TRBV14 with TRBJ1-2; D might be TRBD1 (6 bases). Trimming pared 4 bases from V and 3 bases from J, leaving 18 bases between. The CDR3 is 16 amino acids. Germline CDR1 and CDR2: SGHDN and FVKESK. CDR3 nucleotides: TGTGCCAGCAGCCGCCTCGAGACAGGAGAGTACTATGGCTACACCTTC. The encoded protein is CASSRLETGEYYGYTF.

This chain joins TRBV9 and TRBJ2-7, with D hard to call. Germline V gene lookup returns CDR1 SGDLS and CDR2 YYNGEE. V was shortened by 0 bases and J by 9 bases, with 19 bases between the two germline ends. This CDR3 contains 15 residues. CDR3 in amino acids: CASSVGPDGYERQYF. The CDR3 DNA reads TGTGCCAGCAGCGTAGGACCAGACGGCTACGAGCGGCAGTACTTC.

This clone was recorded once. The chain couples TRBV5-1 to TRBJ2-7, with 8 bases lining up with TRBD1. V lost 7 bases, J lost 6 bases, and 6 bases stayed unmatched. Germline CDR1 reads SGHRS; CDR2 reads YFSETQ. The CDR3 sequence is 12 residues long. The CDR3 coding sequence is TGCGCCAGCGGGACAGGAACCCCCGAGCAGTACTTC. Residues: CASGTGTPEQYF.

This chain joins TRBV19 and TRBJ2-1; 8 bases match TRBD2. Germline V gene sequence: CDR1 LNHDA, CDR2 SQIVND (reference sequence). The length of the CDR3 is 16 residues. V was clipped by 4 bases and J by 0 bases; unmatched bases: 5. CDR3 amino acids: CASSSGGRFSYNEQFF. DNA for the CDR3: TGTGCCAGTAGTAGCGGCGGGAGGTTCTCCTACAATGAGCAGTTCTTC.

The chain combines TRBV25-1 with TRBJ2-7; D unclear. The CDR3 loop spans 12 amino acids. V was trimmed by 3 bases and J by 4 bases, leaving 7 bases between them. In germline, CDR1 is MGHDK, CDR2 SYGVNS. The CDR3 here is CASSETVYEQYF. As DNA, the CDR3 is TGTGCCAGCAGTGAGACGGTATACGAGCAGTACTTC.

The V gene is TRBV14, the J gene TRBJ2-1, with a tentative D call TRBD2 (6 bases). The germline V and J ends were trimmed by 4 bases and 8 bases, with 21 bases remaining between them. CDR1 is SGHDN and CDR2 is FVKESK in the germline V gene. This CDR3 has 16 amino acids. The CDR3 loop reads CASSRQPGTGGYEQFF. The CDR3 DNA is TGTGCCAGCAGCCGGCAACCGGGAACTGGAGGGTATGAGCAGTTCTTC.

V and J are TRBV9 and TRBJ2-1, with 8 bases identical to TRBD2. CDR3 length: 15 residues. Germline V gene data show CDR1 as SGDLS and CDR2 as YYNGEE. Trimming at V came to 2 bases and at J to 3 bases, leaving 4 bases not matched to a gene. The CDR3 sequence is CASSVWRGDYNEQFF. The DNA of the CDR3 is TGTGCCAGCAGCGTTTGGCGGGGGGACTACAATGAGCAGTTCTTC.

In its sample, this clone was seen once. The chain joins TRBV9 to TRBJ1-4; D unresolved. In germline, CDR1 is SGDLS, CDR2 YYNGEE. The CDR3 is 17 amino acids. Deletions cut 0 bases from V and 1 base from J, with 13 bases between. CDR3 DNA sequence: TGTGCCAGCAGCGTAGGTAGTCATCAGATAACTAATGAAAAACTGTTTTTT. Protein: CASSVGSHQITNEKLFF.

J is TRBJ1-1 and V is TRBV5-1, with a tentative D call TRBD1 (5 bases). Trimming left V 4 bases short and J 4 bases short, with 17 bases between. Germline V gene sequence: CDR1 SGHRS, CDR2 YFSETQ. The CDR3 has 15 residues. This CDR3 is CASSGGHTPVTEAFF. The DNA for the CDR3 is TGCGCCAGCAGCGGCGGACATACCCCAGTCACTGAAGCTTTCTTT. Supplemented by reference TRBV5-1 and TRBJ1-1, the full variable domain reads KAGVTQTPRYLIKTRGQQVTLSCSPISGHRSVSWYQQTPGQGLQFLFEYFSETQRNKGNFPGRFSGRQFSNSRSEMNVSTLELGDSALYLCASSGGHTPVTEAFFGQGTRLTVV.